This TCR beta chain came from a study of OX40 agonist ivuxolimab in advanced cancers. Across the whole study: The study gave patients intravenous ivuxolimab at 0.01 to 10 mg/kg every 2 weeks. Partial responses occurred in three patients (one hepatocellular carcinoma, two cutaneous melanoma).

Clones were read by immunoSEQ multiplex PCR, and TCRdb kept only the in-frame ones, dropping some. The sample lists about 77,000 clones; nearly 90% were seen once. Germline lookup yields CDR1 MNHNS and CDR2 SASEGT. The CDR3 contains 15 residues. V lost 1 base to trimming and J lost 0 bases, with 8 bases between them. The TCR comes from an adult with an advanced solid tumor such as melanoma, head and neck, liver or kidney cancer. The chain has TRBV6-1 and TRBJ2-3; no firm D call. This sample comprised CD4+ or CD8+ T cells sorted from blood, obtained in a trial of the OX40 agonist ivuxolimab. The chain's CDR3 is CASSEGLGSTDTQYF. The CDR3, as DNA: TGTGCCAGCAGTGAAGGACTGGGTAGCACAGATACGCAGTATTTT.